A single sample gave rise to the 24 T cell receptor beta chains below, sequenced in a study of blood T cell repertoires in COVID-19. The method was immunoSEQ multiplex PCR; TCRdb's version includes in-frame clones alone and lacks a portion of them. The sample carries fewer than 250,000 clones, around 80% recorded once. Source material: peripheral blood. These receptors were obtained from an elderly woman with COVID-19, enrolled during active disease.

The chain couples TRBV9 to TRBJ1-5; D is perhaps TRBD1 (5 bases). V was clipped by 3 bases and J by 2 bases, with 9 bases between them. Per the germline V gene, CDR1 is SGDLS and CDR2 is YYNGEE. This CDR3 spans 14 amino acids. The CDR3 protein is CASSDGQGNQPQHF. CDR3 coding DNA: TGTGCCAGCAGCGATGGACAAGGCAATCAGCCCCAGCATTTT.

This clone is a singleton in its sample. The chain links TRBV3-1 (or the pseudogene TRBV3-2) to TRBJ1-3; a weak D match, TRBD1 (6 bases). The germline gives CDR1 LGHDT, CDR2 YNNKEL (reference sequence). This CDR3 is 13 amino acids long. Trimming cost V 0 bases and J 9 bases, with 9 bases left between them. The CDR3 bases are TGTGCCAGCAGCCAAGAGGGGGCGAGCACCATATATTTT. Its protein product is CASSQEGASTIYF.

This rearrangement joins TRBV6-6 to TRBJ2-5, with 11 positions matching TRBD2. The germline V gene encodes CDR1 MNHNY and CDR2 SVGAGI (reference sequence). The CDR3 length is 16 residues. The V gene end was trimmed by 3 bases and the J gene end by 3 bases; junction bases not matched to a gene: 6. The CDR3 sequence is CASSYTSGGLKETQYF. The CDR3 region has the DNA TGTGCCAGCAGTTATACTAGCGGGGGATTAAAAGAGACCCAGTACTTC.

This clone was observed a few times. The chain recombines TRBV29-1 with TRBJ1-5; 7 bases are shared with TRBD1. The CDR3 has 12 amino acids. V was pared by 6 bases and J by 4 bases, with 3 bases of the junction left unmatched. Germline-derived CDR1 and CDR2 are SQVTM and ANQGSEA. In DNA, the CDR3 is TGCAGCGTGGGACAGCCGAATCAGCCCCAGCATTTT. This encodes CSVGQPNQPQHF.

The chain links TRBV14 to TRBJ2-2, with D uncertain. V was clipped by 1 base and J by 0 bases, with 3 bases between them. Germline V gene data show CDR1 as SGHDN and CDR2 as FVKESK. This CDR3 spans 14 amino acids. DNA for the CDR3: TGTGCCAGCAGCCAAGGAGCGAACACCGGGGAGCTGTTTTTT. Amino acids: CASSQGANTGELFF.

This chain links TRBV27 with TRBJ1-6; D is unresolved. Trimming shortened V by 1 base and J by 7 bases, and 14 bases separated the two germline ends. Germline V gene sequence: CDR1 MNHEY, CDR2 SMNVEV (reference sequence). The CDR3 has 16 amino acids. The CDR3 DNA follows: TGTGCCAGCAGTTTATTTGAAACATCCAGAAATTCACCCCTCCACTTT. This encodes CASSLFETSRNSPLHF.

This clone was detected only a few times. V and J are TRBV20-1 and TRBJ2-7; D not certain. There are 11 residues in the CDR3. Trimming took off 6 bases at V and 3 bases at J, with 9 bases between the two ends. The germline V gene encodes CDR1 DFQATT and CDR2 SNEGSKA (reference sequence). The CDR3 DNA follows: TGCAGTGCAAGACCAGACTACGAGCAGTACTTC. It yields the protein CSARPDYEQYF.

This clone was recorded many times. This chain connects TRBV5-4 to TRBJ2-7, with D unclear. Trimming left V 0 bases short and J 1 base short, with 8 bases between. Germline CDR1 SGHNT, CDR2 YYREEE (reference sequence). This CDR3 is 14 amino acids long. The DNA of the CDR3 is TGTGCCAGCAGCTTGGACAGCCAATCCTACGAGCAGTACTTC. This encodes CASSLDSQSYEQYF.

J is TRBJ1-3 and V is TRBV7-2, with D tentatively TRBD1 (5 bases). V shed 5 bases and J shed 0 bases, with 8 bases lying between them. The CDR3 covers 14 residues. The germline gives CDR1 SGHTA, CDR2 FQGNSA. The DNA for the CDR3 is TGTGCCAGCAGCAGCGGGGGCTCTGGAAACACCATATATTTT. As protein: CASSSGGSGNTIYF.

This chain links TRBV28 with TRBJ2-7, with 13 bases aligning to TRBD2. This CDR3 region has 15 residues. The J segment lost 5 bases and the V segment lost 2 bases, leaving 3 bases of the junction unmatched. From germline, CDR1 is MDHEN and CDR2 SYDVKM. The DNA for the CDR3 is TGTGCCAGCAGTTTAGAACTAGCGGGGGGGAACGAGCAGTACGTC. Encoded protein: CASSLELAGGNEQYV.

The CDR3 bases are TGCAGCCCACGGGTCAGCTCCTACGAGCAGTACTTC. Residues: CSPRVSSYEQYF. The chain couples TRBV29-1 to TRBJ2-7; D not resolved. Germline V lookup: CDR1 SQVTM, CDR2 ANQGSEA. Trimming removed 8 bases at V and 0 bases at J, with 11 bases between. This CDR3 region has 12 residues.

The rearrangement uses TRBV5-5 and TRBJ2-7; D not certain. Trimming shortened V by 4 bases and J by 3 bases, and 11 bases separated the two germline ends. The CDR3 has 13 amino acids. Germline V CDR1 and CDR2: SGHKS, YYEKEE (reference sequence). The CDR3 sequence is CASSPLGSYEQYF. The CDR3, as DNA: TGTGCCAGCAGCCCCTTGGGCAGCTACGAGCAGTACTTC.

In the case of this clone: At one of its ends the junction is not consistent with the germline gene, which may arise from a read error. This chain uses TRBV5-6 with TRBJ1-2, with 9 bases matching TRBD1. Looked up from germline, CDR1 is SGHDT and CDR2 is YYEEEE. This CDR3 region has 14 residues. In DNA, the CDR3 is TGTGCCAGCACCTTGACAGGGGGAGACTATGGCTACACCTTC. Amino acids: CASTLTGGDYGYTF.

V usage is TRBV9 and J usage is TRBJ2-3; perhaps TRBD2 as D (6 bases). Germline values: CDR1 SGDLS, CDR2 YYNGEE. CDR3 length: 18 amino acids. V was clipped by 0 bases and J by 2 bases, with 19 bases between them. The CDR3, as DNA: TGTGCCAGCAGCGTAGCCACCGGAGCGGGCCTTTACACAGATACGCAGTATTTT. It translates to CASSVATGAGLYTDTQYF.

The V and J genes are TRBV7-9 and TRBJ1-2; the D is unclear. Trimming pared 3 bases from V and 3 bases from J, leaving 5 bases between. The CDR3 has 12 residues. Germline V gene lookup returns CDR1 SEHNR and CDR2 FQNEAQ (reference sequence). For the CDR3, the DNA is TGTGCCAGCAGCTTCGGGGACTATGGCTACACCTTC. Translating it yields CASSFGDYGYTF.

CDR3 amino acids: CAWKRGNSGGTEQYF. DNA for the CDR3: TGTGCCTGGAAGAGAGGGAATAGCGGGGGAACCGAGCAGTACTTC. This chain connects TRBV30 to TRBJ2-7, with TRBD2 matching over 9 bases. Germline CDR1 reads GTSNPN; CDR2 reads SVGIG (reference sequence). V dropped 4 bases and J dropped 6; count of bases not matched to a gene: 13. The CDR3 has 15 amino acids.

The genes are TRBV7-9 and TRBJ2-5, with D perhaps TRBD1 (6 bases). This CDR3 is built from 13 residues. V was trimmed by 5 bases and J by 5 bases, leaving 12 bases between them. Germline V lookup: CDR1 SEHNR, CDR2 FQNEAQ (reference sequence). The CDR3 here is CASSTQGLETQYF. DNA for the CDR3: TGTGCCAGCAGCACCCAGGGGTTGGAGACCCAGTACTTC.

V and J are TRBV6-5 and TRBJ2-5; 12 bases are shared with TRBD2. J lost 5 bases, V lost 7 bases, and 8 bases had no gene match. This CDR3 has 15 residues. Germline V gene lookup returns CDR1 MNHEY and CDR2 SVGAGI. In DNA form, the CDR3 reads TGTGCCAGCAATCCAGGACTAGCGGGGTGGGAGACCCAGTACTTC. Translating it yields CASNPGLAGWETQYF.

In its sample, this clone was seen a few times. V and J are TRBV28 and TRBJ2-7, with TRBD1 matching 8 bases. V was clipped by 5 bases and J by 4 bases; unmatched bases: 10. This CDR3 is built from 15 residues. Germline-derived CDR1 and CDR2 are MDHEN and SYDVKM. In DNA, the CDR3 is TGTGCCAGCAGTCCCCAGGGGGCGCTTAATTACGAGCAGTACTTC. This gives the protein CASSPQGALNYEQYF.

CDR3 nucleotide sequence: TGTGCCAGCAGTTCCACTTCCGCTCAGGTCGATCAGCCCCAGCATTTT. Its translation: CASSSTSAQVDQPQHF. The chain uses TRBV6-5 and TRBJ1-5; D gene ambiguous. CDR3 length: 16 residues. The germline CDR1 and CDR2 sequences are MNHEY and SVGAGI. V was shortened by 4 bases and J by 5 bases, with 18 bases between the two germline ends.

The chain is built from TRBV4-3 and TRBJ1-2; D remains unclear. CDR1 is LGHNA, CDR2 YSLEER, per germline. V gave up 0 bases and J gave up 1 base, with 3 bases separating them. The CDR3 runs 13 residues. In DNA, the CDR3 is TGCGCCAGCAGCCAAGACGGTAACTATGGCTACACCTTC. This sequence encodes CASSQDGNYGYTF.

The chain has TRBV21-1 and TRBJ2-3; the tabulated D call, TRBD1, remains unverified against the DNA. TRBV21-1 is tagged as a pseudogene. The CDR3 extends over 16 amino acids. The CDR3 loop reads CASSRSGTGHTDTQYF. CDR3 nucleotides: TGTGCCAGCAGCAGATCCGGGACAGGGCACACAGATACGCAGTATTTT.

The chain couples TRBV7-2 to TRBJ2-5, with D tentatively TRBD2 (5 bases). In germline, CDR1 is SGHTA, CDR2 FQGNSA. Deletions cut 6 bases from V and 6 bases from J, with 14 bases between. The CDR3 has 13 amino acids. CDR3 amino acids: CASSIRGRQTQYF. The CDR3 region has the DNA TGTGCCAGCAGTATACGGGGTAGACAGACCCAGTACTTC.

The chain links TRBV12-3 or TRBV12-4 to TRBJ2-1; TRBD2 is a possible D gene (5 bases). V lost 8 bases and J lost 0, with 8 bases in between. The CDR3 consists of 13 residues. CDR3 residues: CASSRGSYNEQFF. The CDR3 nucleotides are TGTGCCAGCTCTCGGGGCTCCTACAATGAGCAGTTCTTC.